In this sample, the clone carrying this T cell receptor beta chain turned up a few times. V was clipped by 6 bases and J by 5 bases, with 17 bases between them. Germline V lookup: CDR1 SQVTM, CDR2 ANQGSEA. The CDR3 has 14 amino acids. From the 5' RACE reads, TCRdb called clonotypes with MiXCR, one entry per CDR3 protein. The profile shows under 400,000 distinct CDR3 sequences, around 10% of them singletons. This sample is drawn from a study of T cells after yellow fever vaccination. This TCR was recovered from a man younger than 35 who received the YFV17D yellow fever vaccine. The sample was PBMCs, taken on the day of the first yellow fever vaccination. The gene calls are TRBV29-1 and TRBJ2-1; the D gene is possibly TRBD1 (7 bases). The CDR3 loop reads CSVAGQLRHNEQFF. For the CDR3, the DNA is TGCAGCGTCGCGGGACAGCTGAGGCACAATGAGCAGTTCTTC.